A selection of T cell receptor beta chains follows, all from one sample in a study of blood T cell repertoires in COVID-19. Profiled with immunoSEQ multiplex PCR; TCRdb holds only in-frame clones, not every one. Counted here are some 150,000 clones, about 86% occurring once; the ten biggest clones make up 7% to 10%. The sequenced sample was PBMCs or T cells enriched from blood (not recorded which). The receptors stem from a man in his fifties who had recovered from COVID-19. The CDR3 runs from the conserved cysteine through the conserved F or W. Each record gives: V gene, clone size, CDR3 length, D gene, J gene, CDR3 DNA, CDR3 protein. D genes are given only for firm matches. Size values are once, few and many counts, or a class for expanded clones, and some rows have none.

V: TRBV10-2; size: NA; length: 14; D: NA; J: TRBJ1-5; DNA: TGCGCCAGCAGTGAGCGGGAAAGCAATCAGCCCCAGCATTTT; CDR3: CASSERESNQPQHF
V: TRBV19; size: NA; length: 13; D: TRBD1; J: TRBJ1-2; DNA: TGTGCCAGTACCGGACAGGGGACCTATGGCTACACCTTC; CDR3: CASTGQGTYGYTF
V: TRBV5-1; size: NA; length: 17; D: TRBD2; J: TRBJ2-7; DNA: TGCGCCAGCAGCTTGGTAGGTGCGGGGGGCGTATCCTACGAGCAGTACTTC; CDR3: CASSLVGAGGVSYEQYF
V: TRBV5-5; size: NA; length: 15; D: TRBD2; J: TRBJ2-1; DNA: TGTGCCAGCAGCTATAGCGGGGGGCTCGGGAATGAGCAGTTCTTC; CDR3: CASSYSGGLGNEQFF
V: TRBV9; size: NA; length: 14; D: TRBD1; J: TRBJ1-5; DNA: TGTGCCAGCAGCCCTCGGGACAGGGGACAGCCCCAGCATTTT; CDR3: CASSPRDRGQPQHF
V: TRBV9; size: NA; length: 17; D: TRBD2; J: TRBJ2-5; DNA: TGTGCCAGCAGCGTACGTACCGGGACTAGTTTCCTCGAGACCCAGTACTTC; CDR3: CASSVRTGTSFLETQYF
V: TRBV27; size: NA; length: 15; D: NA; J: TRBJ1-1; DNA: TGTGCCAGCAGTCCTCCACCTCAGGGGCCCACTGAAGCTTTCTTT; CDR3: CASSPPPQGPTEAFF
V: TRBV6-5; size: NA; length: 15; D: TRBD1; J: TRBJ2-2; DNA: TGTGCCAGCAGAACAGGGGCTGGGGGCACCGGGGAGCTGTTTTTT; CDR3: CASRTGAGGTGELFF
V: TRBV6-2/TRBV6-3; size: NA; length: 16; D: TRBD1; J: TRBJ2-2; DNA: TGTGCCAGCAGTAGGACAGGGGGCCCCCACGCCGGGGAGCTGTTTTTT; CDR3: CASSRTGGPHAGELFF
V: TRBV19; size: NA; length: 15; D: TRBD1; J: TRBJ1-6; DNA: TGTGCCAGTAGTATTGTACAGGGGAAAAATTCACCCCTCCACTTT; CDR3: CASSIVQGKNSPLHF
V: TRBV3-1/TRBV3-2; size: NA; length: 17; D: TRBD1; J: TRBJ2-3; DNA: TGTGCCAGCAGCCAAGATCTGGGGACAGGATTCACAGATACGCAGTATTTT; CDR3: CASSQDLGTGFTDTQYF
V: TRBV28; size: NA; length: 13; D: TRBD1; J: TRBJ1-5; DNA: TGTGCCAGCCGACAGGGGTATAATCAGCCCCAGCATTTT; CDR3: CASRQGYNQPQHF
V: TRBV25-1; size: NA; length: 15; D: NA; J: TRBJ1-4; DNA: TGTGCCAGCAGTGAAGGGGACACCTCTAATGAAAAACTGTTTTTT; CDR3: CASSEGDTSNEKLFF
V: TRBV4-3; size: NA; length: 18; D: NA; J: TRBJ1-1; DNA: TGCGCCAGCAGCCAAGTTAGGACCCGACAGCCCATGAACACTGAAGCTTTCTTT; CDR3: CASSQVRTRQPMNTEAFF
V: TRBV19; size: NA; length: 19; D: TRBD1; J: TRBJ2-6; DNA: TGTGCCAGTAGTAAAACGACCGGGACAGCCAGCTCTGGGGCCAACGTCCTGACTTTC; CDR3: CASSKTTGTASSGANVLTF
V: TRBV4-1; size: NA; length: 17; D: TRBD1; J: TRBJ1-3; DNA: TGCGCCAGCAGCCACCACAGGGGTGAACGCTCTGGAAACACCATATATTTT; CDR3: CASSHHRGERSGNTIYF
V: TRBV5-1; size: once; length: 14; D: NA; J: TRBJ2-3; DNA: TGCGCCAGCAGCCCCCGGGACACTACAGATACGCAGTATTTT; CDR3: CASSPRDTTDTQYF
V: TRBV11-2; size: once; length: 14; D: NA; J: TRBJ1-2; DNA: TGTGCCAGCAGCTCTCAGGGACATCCCTATGGCTACACCTTC; CDR3: CASSSQGHPYGYTF
V: TRBV5-4; size: few; length: 19; D: TRBD2; J: TRBJ2-3; DNA: TGTGCCAGCAGCCGGGGACTAGCGGGGGGGTTAGCCCCCCCAGATACGCAGTATTTT; CDR3: CASSRGLAGGLAPPDTQYF
V: TRBV27; size: NA; length: 16; D: NA; J: TRBJ2-3; DNA: TGTGCCACCAGGGGCAGGGCTGGATTGGGCACAGATACGCAGTATTTT; CDR3: CATRGRAGLGTDTQYF
V: TRBV30; size: NA; length: 13; D: NA; J: TRBJ2-7; DNA: TGTGCCTGGAGCCGGGGGAAAGCCTACGAGCAGTACTTC; CDR3: CAWSRGKAYEQYF
V: TRBV19; size: once; length: 15; D: NA; J: TRBJ1-2; DNA: TGTGCCAGTAGTGTACTGGACGGGACTAACTATGGCTACACCTTC; CDR3: CASSVLDGTNYGYTF
V: TRBV19; size: NA; length: 14; D: NA; J: TRBJ2-1; DNA: TGTGCCAGTAGCCAGGGACAAGCAGTCAATGAGCAGTTCTTC; CDR3: CASSQGQAVNEQFF
V: TRBV4-3; size: NA; length: 15; D: NA; J: TRBJ1-3; DNA: TGCGCCAGCAGCCCGGAAAGGGGCTCTGGAAACACCATATATTTT; CDR3: CASSPERGSGNTIYF
V: TRBV7-9; size: NA; length: 15; D: TRBD1; J: TRBJ1-4; DNA: TGTGCCAGCAGCCCGCCGACAGGGGAATATGAAAAACTGTTTTTT; CDR3: CASSPPTGEYEKLFF
V: TRBV19; size: NA; length: 13; D: NA; J: TRBJ1-2; DNA: TGTGCCAGTAGTATTTCAGGGGTCTATGGCTACACCTTC; CDR3: CASSISGVYGYTF
V: TRBV7-2; size: NA; length: 15; D: TRBD1; J: TRBJ2-5; DNA: TGTGCCAGCAGCTCCCAGACAGGGCCCCAAGAGACCCAGTACTTC; CDR3: CASSSQTGPQETQYF
V: TRBV28; size: NA; length: 16; D: TRBD1; J: TRBJ1-5; DNA: TGTGCCAGCAGTTTAGGGGCAGGGGGAACCAATCAGCCCCAGCATTTT; CDR3: CASSLGAGGTNQPQHF
V: TRBV5-1; size: NA; length: 13; D: NA; J: TRBJ2-3; DNA: TGCGCCAGCAGCTTGGTCCTAGCAGATACGCAGTATTTT; CDR3: CASSLVLADTQYF
V: TRBV6-5; size: NA; length: 15; D: NA; J: TRBJ1-5; DNA: TGTGCCAGCAGTACCCTAACCCTGAGCAATCAGCCCCAGCATTTT; CDR3: CASSTLTLSNQPQHF
V: TRBV5-8; size: NA; length: 15; D: TRBD1; J: TRBJ2-1; DNA: TGTGCCAGCAGCTTGTGGACAGGGGCAAGCAATGAGCAGTTCTTC; CDR3: CASSLWTGASNEQFF
V: TRBV19; size: NA; length: 14; D: TRBD1; J: TRBJ1-5; DNA: TGTGCCAGTAAAAGACAGGGGGAAGCTCAGCCCCAGCATTTT; CDR3: CASKRQGEAQPQHF
V: TRBV11-2; size: NA; length: 13; D: NA; J: TRBJ1-6; DNA: TGTGCCAGCAGCTTACGACATCTTTCACCCCTCCACTTT; CDR3: CASSLRHLSPLHF
V: TRBV2; size: NA; length: 15; D: TRBD1; J: TRBJ1-2; DNA: TGTGCCAGCAGTGAAGGAGTTGCAGGGGGTTATGGCTACACCTTC; CDR3: CASSEGVAGGYGYTF
V: TRBV7-6; size: NA; length: 13; D: NA; J: TRBJ2-2; DNA: TGTGCCAGCAGCTTATCCTACACCGGGGAGCTGTTTTTT; CDR3: CASSLSYTGELFF
V: TRBV7-2; size: NA; length: 15; D: TRBD1; J: TRBJ2-1; DNA: TGTGCCAGCAGCTTAGACAGGGGCTCCTACAATGAGCAGTTCTTC; CDR3: CASSLDRGSYNEQFF
V: TRBV3-1/TRBV3-2; size: NA; length: 15; D: NA; J: TRBJ1-6; DNA: TGTGCCAGCAGCCAAGATACGGGGAGTAGTTCACCCCTCCACTTT; CDR3: CASSQDTGSSSPLHF
V: TRBV18; size: NA; length: 17; D: TRBD1; J: TRBJ1-3; DNA: TGTGCCAGCTCACCCCAAGGGACAGGGACCTCTGGAAACACCATATATTTT; CDR3: CASSPQGTGTSGNTIYF
V: TRBV4-3; size: NA; length: 13; D: NA; J: TRBJ2-5; DNA: TGCGCCAGCAGCCAGTTAATACAAGAGACCCAGTACTTC; CDR3: CASSQLIQETQYF
V: TRBV7-9; size: few; length: 12; D: NA; J: TRBJ1-1; DNA: TGTGCCAGCAGCGGACAGAACACTGAAGCTTTCTTT; CDR3: CASSGQNTEAFF
V: TRBV28; size: NA; length: 15; D: TRBD1; J: TRBJ1-1; DNA: TGTGCCAGCAGCCCCGCCGGGACAGGGAACACTGAAGCTTTCTTT; CDR3: CASSPAGTGNTEAFF
V: TRBV5-1; size: NA; length: 14; D: TRBD1; J: TRBJ1-2; DNA: TGCGCCAGCACCGGGACAGGGGGAAACTATGGCTACACCTTC; CDR3: CASTGTGGNYGYTF
V: TRBV2; size: few; length: 18; D: TRBD1; J: TRBJ1-2; DNA: TGTGCCTTTTACTTGGCCCGGGGGGACAGGGGGCGAAATGTTGGCTACACCTTC; CDR3: CAFYLARGDRGRNVGYTF
V: TRBV28; size: NA; length: 12; D: NA; J: TRBJ1-2; DNA: TGTGCCAGCATGACAGCTAACTATGGCTACACCTTC; CDR3: CASMTANYGYTF
V: TRBV5-5; size: NA; length: 13; D: NA; J: TRBJ2-5; DNA: TGTGCCAGCGGGGGGACGGATCAAGAGACCCAGTACTTC; CDR3: CASGGTDQETQYF
V: TRBV6-4; size: NA; length: 13; D: NA; J: TRBJ1-2; DNA: TGTGCCAGTAGGGAGACGGATCGTGGGGGCTACACCTTC; CDR3: CASRETDRGGYTF
V: TRBV5-6; size: few; length: 12; D: NA; J: TRBJ1-1; DNA: TGTGCCAGCAGCTTGGGTGAGGCTGAAGCTTTCTTT; CDR3: CASSLGEAEAFF
V: TRBV2; size: NA; length: 15; D: TRBD1; J: TRBJ2-7; DNA: TGTGCCAGCAGCGTTGACAGGGGCCCTACCTACGAGCAGTACTTC; CDR3: CASSVDRGPTYEQYF
V: TRBV5-1; size: few; length: 13; D: TRBD1; J: TRBJ2-7; DNA: TGCGCCAGCAGTTCGGGACAGGGTACCGAGCAGTACTTC; CDR3: CASSSGQGTEQYF
V: TRBV21-1; size: NA; length: 15; D: NA; J: TRBJ1-6; DNA: TGTGCCAGCAGCAAATCGGCAGGAGGGAATTCACCCCTCCACTTT; CDR3: CASSKSAGGNSPLHF
V: TRBV18; size: once; length: 17; D: TRBD1; J: TRBJ1-6; DNA: TGTGCCAGCTCACCCTCAGGGGGCCCCTCCTATAATTCACCCCTCCACTTT; CDR3: CASSPSGGPSYNSPLHF